These T cell receptor beta chains were read from a single sample in a study of spatial heterogeneity in lung cancer. TCRdb reanalysed the 5' RACE reads using MiXCR and keeps one entry per CDR3 protein. The profile shows some 15,000 distinct CDR3 sequences, roughly 7.3% of them singletons. This specimen consisted of lung tumor tissue, obtained at surgery. The receptor source for this set is a male donor with early-stage non-small cell lung cancer. CDR3s include the opening cysteine and the closing phenylalanine or tryptophan. The D gene is left open where the match is weak. Some rows have no size entry. The others give once, few or many, or a class for an expanded clone.

TRBV5-1	.	TRBJ2-5	few	TGCGCCAGCAGCTTGGCCGAGACCCAGTACTTC	CASSLAETQYF
TRBV12-3/TRBV12-4	.	TRBJ1-1	few	TGTGCCAGCAGTTTTAACCGGGACCGAGAAGCTTTCTTT	CASSFNRDREAFF
TRBV7-2	.	TRBJ1-5	many	TGTGCCAGCAGCTTAGAGAGGGGGTATAGCAATCAGCCCCAGCATTTT	CASSLERGYSNQPQHF
TRBV20-1	TRBD1	TRBJ1-5	medium-sized	TGCAGTGCCGCGGGACAGGGCACATCTTATCAGCCCCAGCATTTT	CSAAGQGTSYQPQHF
TRBV7-2	.	TRBJ2-2	many	TGTGCCAGCAGCTTATCTCGTCGGTGGGACACCGGGGAGCTGTTTTTT	CASSLSRRWDTGELFF
TRBV11-2	.	TRBJ2-2	large	TGTGCCAGCAGCTTCACCGGGCCGGTCGGGGAGCTGTTTTTT	CASSFTGPVGELFF
TRBV29-1	.	TRBJ1-1	many	TGCAGCGCGGCGGACTCTGAAGCTTTCTTT	CSAADSEAFF
TRBV11-2	.	TRBJ2-7	many	TGTGCCAGTACGGGCTGGGACGAGCAGTACTTC	CASTGWDEQYF
TRBV19	.	TRBJ2-3	many	TGTGCCAGTAGTCCGGGACTTCACACAGATACGCAGTATTTT	CASSPGLHTDTQYF
TRBV6-2/TRBV6-3	TRBD1	TRBJ2-1	.	TGTGCCAGCAGAAGACAGGGTGAGCAGTTCTTC	CASRRQGEQFF
TRBV5-5	.	TRBJ2-7	medium-sized	.	CASILDYSSYEQYF
TRBV10-2	.	TRBJ2-1	many	TGCGCCAGCAGTCGGACAGCCTACAATGAGCAGTTCTTC	CASSRTAYNEQFF
TRBV24-1	TRBD1	TRBJ2-2	many	TGTGCCACCAGTGATAGGGACAGGGCGGCGGAGGAGCTGTTTTTT	CATSDRDRAAEELFF
TRBV12-3/TRBV12-4	TRBD2	TRBJ2-7	.	TGTGCCAGCAGTTTCTCCGGGACTAGCGGGGTCTCCTACGAGCAGTACTTC	CASSFSGTSGVSYEQYF
TRBV7-9	TRBD1	TRBJ1-1	.	TGTGCCAGCAGCTTCCAGATGGGACAGGGATTCGGGGGGCCTGAAGCTTTCTTT	CASSFQMGQGFGGPEAFF
TRBV6-6	.	TRBJ1-5	few	TGTGCCAGCAGTTACAGCAGGACCAATAGCAATCAGCCCCAGCATTTT	CASSYSRTNSNQPQHF
TRBV29-1	.	TRBJ2-7	large	TGCAGCGTTGAAGACGGAGACGACGAGCAGTACTTC	CSVEDGDDEQYF
TRBV2	TRBD1	TRBJ1-2	.	TGTGCCAGCAGTGCACAGGGGTGGGGCTACACCTTC	CASSAQGWGYTF
TRBV2	TRBD2	TRBJ2-5	many	TGTGCCAGCTCCGCGGGAGTCGGTAAAGGAGAGACCCAGTACTTC	CASSAGVGKGETQYF
TRBV24-1	.	TRBJ2-1	.	TGTGCCACCAGCCCCTCAGGGAGTCGAAAGGGGAATGAGCAGTTCTTC	CATSPSGSRKGNEQFF
TRBV15	TRBD1	TRBJ1-1	large	TGTGCCACCAAACAGGGGGCAGGAGCTGAAGCTTTCTTT	CATKQGAGAEAFF
TRBV6-6	.	TRBJ2-3	.	TGTGCCAGCAGACAGGGACGGAACACAGATACGCAGTATTTT	CASRQGRNTDTQYF